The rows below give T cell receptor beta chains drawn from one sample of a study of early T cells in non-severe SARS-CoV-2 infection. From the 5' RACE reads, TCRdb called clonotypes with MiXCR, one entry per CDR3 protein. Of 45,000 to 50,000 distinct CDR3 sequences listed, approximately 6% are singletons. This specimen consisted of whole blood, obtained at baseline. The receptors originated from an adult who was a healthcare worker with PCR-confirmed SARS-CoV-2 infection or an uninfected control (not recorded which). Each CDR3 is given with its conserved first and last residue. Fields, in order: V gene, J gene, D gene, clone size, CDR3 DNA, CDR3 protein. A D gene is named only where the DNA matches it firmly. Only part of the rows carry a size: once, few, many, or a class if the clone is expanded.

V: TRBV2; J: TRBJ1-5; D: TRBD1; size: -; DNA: TGTGCCAGCAGCCTAAGGACAGGGGACAATCAGCCCCAGCATTTT; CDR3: CASSLRTGDNQPQHF
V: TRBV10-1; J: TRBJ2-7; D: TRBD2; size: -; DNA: TGCGCCAGCAGTGACCCGGGACTAGACGGCTACGAGCAGTACTTC; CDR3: CASSDPGLDGYEQYF
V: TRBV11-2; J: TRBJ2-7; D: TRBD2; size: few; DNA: TGTGCCAGCAGCTTAGGAGCGGGAGGCGAGCAGTACTTC; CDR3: CASSLGAGGEQYF
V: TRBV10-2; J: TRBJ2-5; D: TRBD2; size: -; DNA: TGCGCCAGCAGTGGTACTAGCGGGAATCAAGAGACCCAGTACTTC; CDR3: CASSGTSGNQETQYF
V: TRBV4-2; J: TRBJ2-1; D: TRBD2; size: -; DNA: TGTGCCAGCAGCCAAGTTCTAGCGGGGAACAATGAGCAGTTCTTC; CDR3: CASSQVLAGNNEQFF
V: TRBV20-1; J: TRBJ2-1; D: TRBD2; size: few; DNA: TGCAGTGCTAGCGGGAGGGCCGCCAATGAGCAGTTCTTC; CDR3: CSASGRAANEQFF
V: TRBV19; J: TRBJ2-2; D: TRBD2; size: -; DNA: TGTGCCAGTAGGACTAGCGGGACCCCCGGGGAGCTGTTTTTT; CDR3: CASRTSGTPGELFF
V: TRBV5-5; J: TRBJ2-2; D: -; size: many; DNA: TGTGCCAGCAGCTTGTTTGACAGTTACACCGGGGAGCTGTTTTTT; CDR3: CASSLFDSYTGELFF
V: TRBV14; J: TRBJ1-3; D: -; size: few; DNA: TGTGCCAGCAGCCCAAGGATCTCTGGAAACACCATATATTTT; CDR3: CASSPRISGNTIYF
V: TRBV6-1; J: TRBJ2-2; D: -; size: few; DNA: TGTGCCAGCAGTGAGAGGGTTGGGAACACCGGGGAGCTGTTTTTT; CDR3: CASSERVGNTGELFF
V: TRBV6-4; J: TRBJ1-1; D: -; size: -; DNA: TGTGCCAGCAGTGTGGAGCGGAACACTGAAGCTTTCTTT; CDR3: CASSVERNTEAFF
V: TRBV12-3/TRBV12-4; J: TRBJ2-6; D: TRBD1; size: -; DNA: TGTGCCAGCAGGCAACAGGGGGCGTCTGGGGCCAACGTCCTGACTTTC; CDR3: CASRQQGASGANVLTF
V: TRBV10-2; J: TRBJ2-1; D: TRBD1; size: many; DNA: TGCGCCAGTCGCCGGGACAGGGGTTGGGATGAGCAGTTCTTC; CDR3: CASRRDRGWDEQFF
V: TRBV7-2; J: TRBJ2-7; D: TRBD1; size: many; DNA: TGTGCCAGCAGCCCGCGACAGGGCTTTAACTCCTACGAGCAGTACTTC; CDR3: CASSPRQGFNSYEQYF
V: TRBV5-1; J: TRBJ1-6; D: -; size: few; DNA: TGCGCCAGCCAGGAAAATGACAATTCACCCCTCCACTTT; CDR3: CASQENDNSPLHF
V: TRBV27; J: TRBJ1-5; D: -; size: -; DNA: TGTGCCAGCAGTATGGGGGTACGGCCCCAGCATTTT; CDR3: CASSMGVRPQHF
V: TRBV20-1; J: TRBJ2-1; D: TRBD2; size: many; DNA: TGCAGTGCTAGAGAGAGAGGGGACTATAGCGGAGAGCAGTTCTTC; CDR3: CSARERGDYSGEQFF
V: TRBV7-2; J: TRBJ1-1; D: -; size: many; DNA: TGTGCCAGCACCATGGCGCGTGGGGTTGGTACTGAAGCTTTCTTT; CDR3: CASTMARGVGTEAFF
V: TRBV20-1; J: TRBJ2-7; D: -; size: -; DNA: TGCAGTGCTAGGTCCGGATTCTACGAGCAGTACTTC; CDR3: CSARSGFYEQYF
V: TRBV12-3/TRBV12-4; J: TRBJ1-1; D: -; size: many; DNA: TGTGCCAGCAGTTTCTCCCCCCTAAGTGCCACTGAAGCTTTCTTT; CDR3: CASSFSPLSATEAFF
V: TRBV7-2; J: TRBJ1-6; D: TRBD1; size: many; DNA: TGTGCCAGCAGCTTAGAGGGGGCTAGTTCACCCCTCCACTTT; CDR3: CASSLEGASSPLHF
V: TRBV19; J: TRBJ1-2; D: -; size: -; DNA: TGTGCCAGTGTTTCGGGGGACTATGGCTACACCTTC; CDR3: CASVSGDYGYTF
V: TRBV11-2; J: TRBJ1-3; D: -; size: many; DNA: TGTGCCAGCAGCCCCCTCCAGGGGATTAGCTCTGGAAACACCATATATTTT; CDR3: CASSPLQGISSGNTIYF
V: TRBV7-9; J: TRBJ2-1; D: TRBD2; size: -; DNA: TGTGCCAGCAGCTTGGAGGGACTAGCGGGAGCTTGGAATGAGCAGTTCTTC; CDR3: CASSLEGLAGAWNEQFF
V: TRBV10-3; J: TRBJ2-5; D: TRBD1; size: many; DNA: TGTGCCAGTCGACAGGGCCAAGAGACCCAGTACTTC; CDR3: CASRQGQETQYF
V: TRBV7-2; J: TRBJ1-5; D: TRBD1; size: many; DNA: TGTGCCAGCAGCCCCGTACCGGTCGGACAGGGTCGCCCACATCAGCCCCAGCATTTT; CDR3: CASSPVPVGQGRPHQPQHF
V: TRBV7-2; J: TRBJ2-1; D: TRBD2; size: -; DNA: TGTGCCAGCAGCTCAGATCGGACTAGCGGGAGATATGAGCAGTTCTTC; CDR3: CASSSDRTSGRYEQFF
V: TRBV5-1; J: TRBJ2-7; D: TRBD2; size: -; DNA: TGCGCCAGCAGCCCAACGAATAGCGGGACCTACGAGCAGTACTTC; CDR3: CASSPTNSGTYEQYF
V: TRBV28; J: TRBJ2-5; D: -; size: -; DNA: TGTGCCAGCTCATTGGGGGGCGTGTTTAAGACCCAGTACTTC; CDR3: CASSLGGVFKTQYF
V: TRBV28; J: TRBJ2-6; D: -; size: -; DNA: TGTGCCAGCAGTGGGGGACACACTCCGGCCAACGTCCTGACTTTC; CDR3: CASSGGHTPANVLTF
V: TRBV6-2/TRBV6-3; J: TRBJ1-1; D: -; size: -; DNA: TGTGCCAGCACTCCCTCGAGACAGCCATTCTCTAACACTGAAGCTTTCTTT; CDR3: CASTPSRQPFSNTEAFF
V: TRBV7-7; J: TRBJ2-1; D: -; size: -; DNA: TGTGCTAGCAGCCCCACCCCAGATCCCTACAATGAGCAGTTCTTC; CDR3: CASSPTPDPYNEQFF
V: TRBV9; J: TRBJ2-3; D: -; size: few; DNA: TGTGCCAGCAGCCCCCGCGACCTCACAGATACGCAGTATTTT; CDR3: CASSPRDLTDTQYF
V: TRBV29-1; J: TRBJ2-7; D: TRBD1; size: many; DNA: TGCAGCGTTGAACTCCAGGACAGGGGGCGCGAGCAGTACTTC; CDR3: CSVELQDRGREQYF
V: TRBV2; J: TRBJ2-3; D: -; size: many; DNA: TGTGCCAGCAGTGCCGGGGTTCTCACAGATACGCAGTATTTT; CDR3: CASSAGVLTDTQYF
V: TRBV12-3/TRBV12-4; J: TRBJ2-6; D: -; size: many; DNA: TGTGCCAGCAACCAGGCAGGGGGGCAATCCTGGGCCAACGTCCTGACTTTC; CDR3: CASNQAGGQSWANVLTF
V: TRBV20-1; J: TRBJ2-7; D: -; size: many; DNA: TGCAGTGCTAGCGAGGGGGCGCGGGGCTACGAGCAGTACTTC; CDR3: CSASEGARGYEQYF
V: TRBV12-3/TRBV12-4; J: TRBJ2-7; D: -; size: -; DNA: TGTGCCAGCAGTCCGGACAGTCACGAGCAGTACTTC; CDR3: CASSPDSHEQYF
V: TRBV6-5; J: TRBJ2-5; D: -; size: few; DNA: TGTGCCAGCAGTTACAGGGACTCCTCAGAGACCCAGTACTTC; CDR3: CASSYRDSSETQYF
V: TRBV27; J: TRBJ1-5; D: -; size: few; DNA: TGTGCCAGCAGTCGACGTTTCAATAGCAATCAGCCCCAGCATTTT; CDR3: CASSRRFNSNQPQHF
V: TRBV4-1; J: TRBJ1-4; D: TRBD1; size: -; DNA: TGCGCCAGCAGCTTCAGCCCGACAGGGGCTGGTGAAAAACTGTTTTTT; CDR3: CASSFSPTGAGEKLFF
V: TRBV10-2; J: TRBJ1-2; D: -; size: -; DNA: TGCGCCAGCAGTGAGGCACGGGTCATAGTCGACTACACCTTC; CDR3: CASSEARVIVDYTF
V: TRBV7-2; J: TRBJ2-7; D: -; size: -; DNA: TGTGCCAGCAGCTCGACAGCCCAGAGCTCCTACGAGCAGTACTTC; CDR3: CASSSTAQSSYEQYF
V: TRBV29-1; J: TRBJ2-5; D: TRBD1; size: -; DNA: TGCAGCGTTCCGGGGACAGGTGGGAAGACCCAGTACTTC; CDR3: CSVPGTGGKTQYF
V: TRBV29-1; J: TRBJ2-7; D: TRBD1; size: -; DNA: TGCAGCGTTGCGCGACAGGGTCCATACGAGCAGTACTTC; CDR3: CSVARQGPYEQYF
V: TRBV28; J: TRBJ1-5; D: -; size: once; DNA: TGTGCCAGCAGCCCCCGGGGGGCAGGTCGGCAGCCCCAGCATTTT; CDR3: CASSPRGAGRQPQHF
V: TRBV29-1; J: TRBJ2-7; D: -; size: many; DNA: TGCAGCGTTGGTACAGGGATATCCTACGAGCAGTACTTC; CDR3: CSVGTGISYEQYF
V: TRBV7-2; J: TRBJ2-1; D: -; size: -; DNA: TGTGCCAGCAGCTTTCAAGCGGTTTCCATAACCTACAATGAGCAGTTCTTC; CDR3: CASSFQAVSITYNEQFF
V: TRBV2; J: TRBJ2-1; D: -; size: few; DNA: TGTGCCAGCACGGAGGGAACAGGGTACAATGAGCAGTTCTTC; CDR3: CASTEGTGYNEQFF
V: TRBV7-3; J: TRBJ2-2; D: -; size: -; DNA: TGTGCCGGCAGCTTAAACCCCCCGGGAGCCAACGGGGAGCTGTTTTTT; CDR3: CAGSLNPPGANGELFF
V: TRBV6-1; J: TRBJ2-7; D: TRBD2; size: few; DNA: TGTGCCAGCAGCCCAGCTAGGACAGCGGGACTAGCGAGGGAGCAGTACTTC; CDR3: CASSPARTAGLAREQYF